What follows are 2 T cell receptor beta chains derived from one specimen sequenced in a study of beta chain features in type 1 diabetes. Expressed TCRB transcripts were sequenced after all isolated RNA was converted to cDNA. Sequenced by immunoSEQ multiplex PCR; TCRdb stores in-frame clones only, minus some. The sample yields some 330,000 clones, more than 9.5% seen once. The sequenced sample was naive CD4+ T cells from blood. The receptors come from a woman in her twenties or thirties in good health.

The CDR3 bases are TGTGCCAGCAGCTTAATACGGACAGGGGAAGAGACCCAGTACTTC. It encodes CASSLIRTGEETQYF. The chain recombines TRBV7-3 with TRBJ2-5; TRBD1 matches at 9 bases. Germline CDR1 is SGHTA and CDR2 is FQGTGA. CDR3 size: 15 residues. The ends lost 1 base at V and 3 bases at J; junction bases unmatched: 3.

The chain links TRBV19 to TRBJ2-5, with TRBD1 as a possible D gene (6 bases). There are 15 residues in the CDR3. Germline V gene sequence: CDR1 LNHDA, CDR2 SQIVND (reference sequence). Trimming removed 4 bases from V and 2 bases from J, with 14 bases in between. The chain's CDR3 is CASSTDRFSQETQYF. DNA for the CDR3: TGTGCCAGTAGTACCGACAGGTTTTCGCAAGAGACCCAGTACTTC.